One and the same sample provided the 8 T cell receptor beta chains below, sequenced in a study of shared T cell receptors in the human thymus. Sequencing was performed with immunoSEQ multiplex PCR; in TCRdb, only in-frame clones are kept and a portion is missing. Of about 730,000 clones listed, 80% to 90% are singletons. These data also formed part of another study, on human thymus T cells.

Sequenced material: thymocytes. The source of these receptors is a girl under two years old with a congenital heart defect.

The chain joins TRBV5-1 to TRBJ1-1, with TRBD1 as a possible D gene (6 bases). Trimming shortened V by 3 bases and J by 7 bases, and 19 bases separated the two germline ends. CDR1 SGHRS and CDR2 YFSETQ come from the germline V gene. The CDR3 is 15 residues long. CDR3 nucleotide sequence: TGCGCCAGCAGCTGGACTCCGGGACAAAACGGTGAAGCTTTCTTT. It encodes CASSWTPGQNGEAFF.

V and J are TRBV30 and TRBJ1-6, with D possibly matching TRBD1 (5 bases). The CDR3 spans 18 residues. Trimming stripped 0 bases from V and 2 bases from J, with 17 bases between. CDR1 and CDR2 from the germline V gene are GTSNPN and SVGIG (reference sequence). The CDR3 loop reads CAWSVQVEGRTYNSPLHF. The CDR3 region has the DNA TGTGCCTGGAGTGTACAGGTCGAGGGGAGGACCTATAATTCACCCCTCCACTTT.

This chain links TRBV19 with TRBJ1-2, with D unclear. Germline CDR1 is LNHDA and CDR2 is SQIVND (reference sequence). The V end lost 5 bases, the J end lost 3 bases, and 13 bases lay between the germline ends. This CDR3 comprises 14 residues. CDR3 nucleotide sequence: TGTGCCAGTAGTGAGATTGAGCATCACTATGGCTACACCTTC. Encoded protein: CASSEIEHHYGYTF.

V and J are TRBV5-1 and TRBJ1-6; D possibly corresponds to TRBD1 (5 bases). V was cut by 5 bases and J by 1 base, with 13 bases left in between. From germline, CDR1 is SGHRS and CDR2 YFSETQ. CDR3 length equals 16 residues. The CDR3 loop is CASSFTGLSYNSPLHF. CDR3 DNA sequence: TGCGCCAGCAGTTTTACAGGCCTTTCCTATAATTCACCCCTCCACTTT. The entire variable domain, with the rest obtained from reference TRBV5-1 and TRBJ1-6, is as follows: KAGVTQTPRYLIKTRGQQVTLSCSPISGHRSVSWYQQTPGQGLQFLFEYFSETQRNKGNFPGRFSGRQFSNSRSEMNVSTLELGDSALYLCASSFTGLSYNSPLHFGNGTRLTVT.

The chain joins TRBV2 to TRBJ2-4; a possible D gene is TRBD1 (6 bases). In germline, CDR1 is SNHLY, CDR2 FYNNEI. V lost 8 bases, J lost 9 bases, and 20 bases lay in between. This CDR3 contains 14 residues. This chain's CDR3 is CASGSNGGRFIQYF. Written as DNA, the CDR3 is TGTGCCAGCGGGTCGAATGGGGGCAGGTTCATTCAGTACTTC.

CDR3 amino acids: CASSPTRDRGQTDTQYF. The CDR3 DNA is TGTGCCAGCAGCCCCACGAGGGACAGGGGGCAGACAGATACGCAGTATTTT. The gene calls are TRBV7-3 and TRBJ2-3; TRBD1 matches 12 bases. V lost 5 bases and J lost 3; bases outside the gene matches: 9. The germline CDR1 and CDR2 sequences are SGHTA and FQGTGA. This CDR3 comprises 17 residues.

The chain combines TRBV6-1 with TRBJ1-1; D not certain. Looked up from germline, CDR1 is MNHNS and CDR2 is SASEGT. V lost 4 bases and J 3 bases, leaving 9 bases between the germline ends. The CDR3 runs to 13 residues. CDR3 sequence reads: CASSVLGDTEAFF. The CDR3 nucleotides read TGTGCCAGCAGTGTCCTGGGAGACACTGAAGCTTTCTTT.

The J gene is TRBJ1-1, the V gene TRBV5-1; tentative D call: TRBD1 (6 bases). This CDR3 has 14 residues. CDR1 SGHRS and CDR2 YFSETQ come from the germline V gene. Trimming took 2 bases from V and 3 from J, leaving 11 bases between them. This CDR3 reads CASSFAGADTEAFF. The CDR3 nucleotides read TGCGCCAGCAGCTTTGCAGGGGCAGACACTGAAGCTTTCTTT.